The sequence of this T cell receptor beta chain was determined in a study of regulatory T cells in long-lasting Graves disease. This clonotype has ten or more counts. Arm-PCR of CDR3 regions and iRepertoire HTBI primers were used to build TCR beta libraries. One entry per CDR3 protein, called by TCRdb with MiXCR from the multiplex PCR reads. Of roughly 420,000 distinct CDR3 sequences listed, 16% were seen once; the top ten hold about 23%. Time point described: newly diagnosed GD, antithyroid drugs for less than 3 months. Scientists built the TCR library using RNA that was extracted from PBMCs. These same data were also listed under a study on T cells in Graves' hyperthyroidism and ophthalmopathy. Per that paper: Patients aged 18 to 65 had newly diagnosed hyperthyroidism lasting under 2 months. Exclusions: uncontrolled infection, other autoimmune disease, pregnancy, lactation.

The source of this sequence is a woman between 18 and 29 years old with Graves disease. Sequences were derived from peripheral blood mononuclear cells (PBMCs), sampled at new diagnosis, from a patient treated with antithyroid drugs.

CDR3 in DNA: TGTGCCAGCAGTTACTCAGAGACAGGGATCGGTTCACCCCTCCACTTT. Protein: CASSYSETGIGSPLHF. The chain is built from TRBV6-5 and TRBJ1-6; 7 bases fit TRBD1. Trimming at V came to 0 bases and at J to 9 bases, leaving 8 bases not matched to a gene. This CDR3 has 16 amino acids. Germline CDR1 is MNHEY and CDR2 is SVGAGI.